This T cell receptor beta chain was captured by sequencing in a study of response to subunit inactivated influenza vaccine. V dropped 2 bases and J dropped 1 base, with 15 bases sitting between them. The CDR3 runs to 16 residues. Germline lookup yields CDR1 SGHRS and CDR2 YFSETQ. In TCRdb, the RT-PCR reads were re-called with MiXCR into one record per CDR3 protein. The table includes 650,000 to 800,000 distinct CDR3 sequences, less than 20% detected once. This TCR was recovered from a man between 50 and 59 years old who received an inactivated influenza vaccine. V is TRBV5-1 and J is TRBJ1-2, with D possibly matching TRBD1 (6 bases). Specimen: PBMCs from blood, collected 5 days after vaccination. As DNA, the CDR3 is TGCGCCAGCAGCTTTCCGGACAGAGGGGATAACTATGGCTACACCTTC. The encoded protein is CASSFPDRGDNYGYTF.